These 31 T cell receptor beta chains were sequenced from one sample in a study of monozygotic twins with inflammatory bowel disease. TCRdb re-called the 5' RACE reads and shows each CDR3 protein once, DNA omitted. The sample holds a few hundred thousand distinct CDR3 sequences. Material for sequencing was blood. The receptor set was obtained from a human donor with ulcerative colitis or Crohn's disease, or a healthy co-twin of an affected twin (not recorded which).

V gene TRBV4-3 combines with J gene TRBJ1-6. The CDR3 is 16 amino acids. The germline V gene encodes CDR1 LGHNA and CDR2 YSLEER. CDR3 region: CASSARLLFSNSPLHF.

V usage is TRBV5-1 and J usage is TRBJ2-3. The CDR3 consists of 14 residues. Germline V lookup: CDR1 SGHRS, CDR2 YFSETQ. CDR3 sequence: CASSLWVATDTQYF.

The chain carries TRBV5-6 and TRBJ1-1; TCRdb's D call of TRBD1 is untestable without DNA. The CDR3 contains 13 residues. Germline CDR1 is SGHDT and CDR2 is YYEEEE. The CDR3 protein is CASSVLGWTEAFF.

CDR3 loop: CAIGQGGSSYNEQFF. The chain is built from TRBV10-3 and TRBJ2-1; TCRdb's D call, TRBD1, is unchecked because there is no DNA. This CDR3 spans 15 amino acids. Germline V gene sequence: CDR1 ENHRY, CDR2 SYGVKD.

CDR3 loop: CASSRGQEANQPQHF. The chain joins TRBV6-1 to TRBJ1-5; the TRBD1 assignment by TCRdb is unverifiable without DNA. The germline CDR1 and CDR2 sequences are MNHNS and SASEGT. The CDR3 is made up of 15 amino acids.

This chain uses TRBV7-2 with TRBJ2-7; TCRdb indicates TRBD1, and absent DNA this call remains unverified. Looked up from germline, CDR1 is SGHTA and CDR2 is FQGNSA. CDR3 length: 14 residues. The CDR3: CASSLNTGTYEQYF. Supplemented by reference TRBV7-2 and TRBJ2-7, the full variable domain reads GAGVSQSPSNKVTEKGKDVELRCDPISGHTALYWYRQSLGQGLEFLIYFQGNSAPDKSGLPSDRFSAERTGGSVSTLTIQRTQQEDSAVYLCASSLNTGTYEQYFGPGTRLTVT.

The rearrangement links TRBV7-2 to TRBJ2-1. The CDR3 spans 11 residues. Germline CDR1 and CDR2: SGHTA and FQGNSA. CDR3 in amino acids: CASSPKAEQFF.

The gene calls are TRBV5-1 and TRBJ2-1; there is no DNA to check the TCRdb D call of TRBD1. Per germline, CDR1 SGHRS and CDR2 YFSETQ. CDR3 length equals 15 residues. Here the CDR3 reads CASSFRQGAGNEQFF.

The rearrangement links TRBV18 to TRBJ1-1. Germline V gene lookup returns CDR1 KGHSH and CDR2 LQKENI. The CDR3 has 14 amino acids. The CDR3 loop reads CASSRKELNTEAFF.

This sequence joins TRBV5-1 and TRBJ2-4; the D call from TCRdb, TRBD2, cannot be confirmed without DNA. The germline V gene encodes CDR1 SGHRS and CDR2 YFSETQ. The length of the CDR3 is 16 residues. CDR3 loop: CASSTSSGMAKNIQYF.

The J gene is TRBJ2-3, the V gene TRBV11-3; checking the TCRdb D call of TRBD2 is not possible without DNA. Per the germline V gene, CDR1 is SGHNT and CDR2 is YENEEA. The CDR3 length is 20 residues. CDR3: CASSLRGGQREVRRPDTQYF.

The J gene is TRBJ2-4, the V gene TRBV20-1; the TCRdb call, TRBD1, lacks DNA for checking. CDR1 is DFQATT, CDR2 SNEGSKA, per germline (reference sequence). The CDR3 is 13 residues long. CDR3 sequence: CSARVGIGNIQYF.

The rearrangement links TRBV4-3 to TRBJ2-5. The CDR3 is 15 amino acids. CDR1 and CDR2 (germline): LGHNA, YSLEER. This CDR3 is CASSQLLGNQETQYF.

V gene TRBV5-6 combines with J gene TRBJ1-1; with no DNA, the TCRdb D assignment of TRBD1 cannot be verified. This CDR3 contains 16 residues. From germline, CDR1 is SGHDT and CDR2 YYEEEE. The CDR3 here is CASRPGAGWANTEAFF. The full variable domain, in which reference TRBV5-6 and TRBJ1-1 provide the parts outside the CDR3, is DAGVTQSPTHLIKTRGQQVTLRCSPKSGHDTVSWYQQALGQGPQFIFQYYEEEERQRGNFPDRFSGHQFPNYSSELNVNALLLGDSALYLCASRPGAGWANTEAFFGQGTRLTVV.

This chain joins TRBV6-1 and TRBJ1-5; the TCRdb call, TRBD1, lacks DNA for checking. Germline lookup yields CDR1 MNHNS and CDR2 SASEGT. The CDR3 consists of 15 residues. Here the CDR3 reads CASKATGVVNQPQHF.

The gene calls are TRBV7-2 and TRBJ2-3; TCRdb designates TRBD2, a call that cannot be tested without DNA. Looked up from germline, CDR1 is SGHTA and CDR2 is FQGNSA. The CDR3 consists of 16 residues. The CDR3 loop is CASSWRDPMTPDTQYF.

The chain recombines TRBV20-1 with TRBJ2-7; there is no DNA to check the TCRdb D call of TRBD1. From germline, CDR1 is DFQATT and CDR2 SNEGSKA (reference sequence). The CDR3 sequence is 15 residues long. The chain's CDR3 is CSARSWAPLAYEQYF.

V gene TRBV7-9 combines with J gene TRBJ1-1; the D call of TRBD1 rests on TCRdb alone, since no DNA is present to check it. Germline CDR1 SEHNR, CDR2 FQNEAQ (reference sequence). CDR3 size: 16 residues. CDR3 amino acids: CASSSIRGGTNTEAFF.

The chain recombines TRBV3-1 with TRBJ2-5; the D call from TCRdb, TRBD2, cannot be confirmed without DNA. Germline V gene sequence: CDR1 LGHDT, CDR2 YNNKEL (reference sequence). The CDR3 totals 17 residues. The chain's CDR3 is CASSQDRLAGIQETQYF.

The CDR3 loop is CASSLSGQPYEQYF. The J gene is TRBJ2-7, the V gene TRBV5-4. Germline V gene data show CDR1 as SGHNT and CDR2 as YYREEE (reference sequence). This CDR3 has 14 amino acids.

This CDR3 is CASSHRAVDGTGELFF. This rearrangement joins TRBV11-1 to TRBJ2-2; there is no DNA to check the TCRdb D call of TRBD1. The CDR3 contains 16 residues. In germline, CDR1 is SGHAT, CDR2 FQDESV (reference sequence). The whole variable domain, remainder taken from reference TRBV11-1 and TRBJ2-2, is EAEVAQSPRYKITEKSQAVAFWCDPISGHATLYWYRQILGQGPELLVQFQDESVVDDSQLPKDRFSAERLKGVDSTLKIQPAELGDSAMYLCASSHRAVDGTGELFFGEGSRLTVL.

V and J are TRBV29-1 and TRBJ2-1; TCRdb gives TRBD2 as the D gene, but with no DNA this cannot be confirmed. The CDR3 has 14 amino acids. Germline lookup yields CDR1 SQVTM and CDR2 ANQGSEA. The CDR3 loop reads CSVRGGPKSNEQFF.

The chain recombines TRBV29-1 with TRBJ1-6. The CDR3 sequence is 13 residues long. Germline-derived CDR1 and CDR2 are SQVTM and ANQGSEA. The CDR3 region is CSAMDGYNSPLHF.

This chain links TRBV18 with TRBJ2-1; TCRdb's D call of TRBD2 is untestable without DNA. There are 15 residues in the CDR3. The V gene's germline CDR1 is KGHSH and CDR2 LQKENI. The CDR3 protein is CASSLDYSGGNEQFF.

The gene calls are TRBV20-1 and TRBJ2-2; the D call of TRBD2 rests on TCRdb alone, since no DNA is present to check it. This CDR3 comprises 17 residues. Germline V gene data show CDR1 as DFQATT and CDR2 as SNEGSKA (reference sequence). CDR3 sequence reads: CSAPRQGLAGRTGELFF.

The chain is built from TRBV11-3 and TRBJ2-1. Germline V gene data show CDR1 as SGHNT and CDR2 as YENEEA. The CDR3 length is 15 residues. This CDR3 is CASSSDRSSYNEQFF.

The CDR3 loop is CASSRGPPGTQYF. This chain joins TRBV12-3 or TRBV12-4 and TRBJ2-5; as DNA is missing, the TRBD1 call by TCRdb cannot be tested. This CDR3 has 13 amino acids.

This chain's CDR3 is CASSLLGQGREQFF. This chain uses TRBV7-2 with TRBJ2-1; lacking DNA, the TRBD1 call made by TCRdb goes unchecked. Germline loops: CDR1 SGHTA, CDR2 FQGNSA. CDR3 size: 14 residues.

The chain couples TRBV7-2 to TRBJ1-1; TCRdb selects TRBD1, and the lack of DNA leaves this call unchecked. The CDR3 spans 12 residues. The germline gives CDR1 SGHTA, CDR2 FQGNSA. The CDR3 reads CASSFYRGEAFF.

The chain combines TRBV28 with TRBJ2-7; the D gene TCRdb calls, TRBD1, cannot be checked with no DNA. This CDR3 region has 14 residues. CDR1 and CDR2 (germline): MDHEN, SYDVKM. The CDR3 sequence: CASRPGHSSYEQYF.

This CDR3 is CASSSQLAGEKQETQYF. The chain is built from TRBV7-2 and TRBJ2-5; TCRdb's D call of TRBD2 is untestable without DNA. The CDR3 contains 17 residues. The V gene's germline CDR1 is SGHTA and CDR2 FQGNSA.